The 32 T cell receptor beta chains presented below share a single source sample, sequenced in a study of blood T cell repertoires in COVID-19. Generated by immunoSEQ multiplex PCR, the TCRdb table keeps only in-frame clones and is missing some. The sample has roughly 150,000 clones; 85% to 90% are singletons. The sequencing sample was made of peripheral blood. These receptor sequences come from a woman between 35 and 50 years old with acute or convalescent COVID-19.

This chain uses TRBV5-1 with TRBJ2-5; 8 bases fit TRBD1. The V and J ends lost 4 bases and 5 bases, in that order; junction bases with no gene match: 16. The germline V gene encodes CDR1 SGHRS and CDR2 YFSETQ. The CDR3 totals 17 residues. CDR3 amino acids: CASSTDETGQVDETQYF. DNA for the CDR3: TGCGCCAGCAGCACGGATGAAACGGGACAGGTTGACGAGACCCAGTACTTC.

The genes are TRBV6-6 and TRBJ2-2, with 8 positions matching TRBD2. Germline V lookup: CDR1 MNHNY, CDR2 SVGAGI (reference sequence). J lost 2 bases, V lost 6 bases, and 8 bases had no gene match. This CDR3 comprises 16 residues. The CDR3 is CASRPREGGNTGELFF. DNA for the CDR3: TGTGCCAGCAGACCACGGGAGGGCGGAAACACCGGGGAGCTGTTTTTT.

This clone came up a few times. The chain combines TRBV9 with TRBJ1-6, with D unclear. The CDR3 consists of 13 residues. CDR1 and CDR2 (germline): SGDLS, YYNGEE. Deletions cut 3 bases from V and 8 bases from J, with 9 bases between. The CDR3 sequence is CASSAGRDSPLHF. The CDR3 DNA reads as TGTGCCAGCAGCGCCGGGAGGGATTCACCCCTCCACTTT.

The genes are TRBV18 and TRBJ2-7; maybe TRBD1 (6 bases). The CDR3 loop spans 12 amino acids. Trimming shortened V by 8 bases and J by 3 bases, and 11 bases separated the two germline ends. The germline CDR1 and CDR2 sequences are KGHSH and LQKENI. CDR3 DNA sequence: TGTGCCAGCCAAGGACAGCACTACGAGCAGTACTTC. This gives the protein CASQGQHYEQYF.

The V call is TRBV28, the J call TRBJ1-2; perhaps TRBD1 as D (6 bases). The V end lost 7 bases, the J end lost 1 base, and 13 bases lay between the germline ends. This CDR3 is 14 amino acids long. From germline, CDR1 is MDHEN and CDR2 SYDVKM. The chain's CDR3 is CASKLQDSNYGYTF. The CDR3, as DNA: TGTGCCAGCAAATTGCAGGACAGTAACTATGGCTACACCTTC.

Written as DNA, the CDR3 is TGTGCCAGCAGCCTAAGGACAGGGTGGGATGGAAACACCATATATTTT. It codes for CASSLRTGWDGNTIYF. V is TRBV7-8 and J is TRBJ1-3, with 8 bases fitting TRBD1. Trimming took 5 bases from V and 3 from J; bases not matched to a gene: 9. CDR1 is SGHVS and CDR2 is FQNEAQ in the germline V gene. CDR3 length: 16 residues.

This chain connects TRBV10-3 to TRBJ2-1; 9 nucleotides line up with TRBD2. After removal of 0 bases from V and 4 bases from J, the junction contained 4 bases not matched to a gene. Germline CDR1 ENHRY, CDR2 SYGVKD. This CDR3 has 16 amino acids. CDR3 sequence reads: CAISESLAGQYNEQFF. Here the CDR3 DNA reads TGTGCCATCAGTGAGTCGCTAGCGGGGCAGTACAATGAGCAGTTCTTC.

This clone was counted once. The chain couples TRBV6-4 to TRBJ1-5; a weak D match, TRBD1 (6 bases). Trimming removed 7 bases from V and 0 bases from J, with 16 bases in between. This CDR3 contains 16 residues. Germline CDR1 is MRHNA and CDR2 is SNTAGT. The CDR3 sequence: CASIQQGFNSNQPQHF. The CDR3, as DNA: TGTGCCAGCATCCAACAGGGTTTTAATAGCAATCAGCCCCAGCATTTT.

The V and J genes are TRBV5-6 and TRBJ2-1, with 9 bases matching TRBD1. The V gene's germline CDR1 is SGHDT and CDR2 YYEEEE. J gave up 8 bases and V 4 bases, and 10 bases lay outside the gene matches. This CDR3 has 15 residues. The CDR3 sequence is CASSPGQGLYYEQFF. CDR3 coding DNA: TGTGCCAGCAGCCCGGGACAGGGCCTTTACTATGAGCAGTTCTTC. Full variable domain (outside the CDR3, taken from reference TRBV5-6 and TRBJ2-1): DAGVTQSPTHLIKTRGQQVTLRCSPKSGHDTVSWYQQALGQGPQFIFQYYEEEERQRGNFPDRFSGHQFPNYSSELNVNALLLGDSALYLCASSPGQGLYYEQFFGPGTRLTVL.

The chain carries TRBV15 and TRBJ1-2; tentatively, D is TRBD1 (5 bases). CDR3 length: 13 residues. In germline, CDR1 is LNHNV, CDR2 YYDKDF (reference sequence). Between the trimmed V and J ends, which lost 7 bases and 2 bases, there was a span of 11 bases. The CDR3: CATTTGQNYGYTF. The CDR3 DNA is TGTGCCACCACCACAGGACAAAACTATGGCTACACCTTC.

The chain couples TRBV28 to TRBJ1-4; TRBD1 matches at 8 bases. J lost 10 bases, V lost 6 bases, and 13 bases had no gene match. The germline CDR1 and CDR2 sequences are MDHEN and SYDVKM. CDR3 size: 15 residues. The CDR3 DNA reads as TGTGCCAGCAGGGCGACAGGGGTCGGGGTGGGAAAACTGTTTTTT. Protein sequence: CASRATGVGVGKLFF.

The chain joins TRBV5-4 to TRBJ2-1; tentatively, D is TRBD1 (5 bases). Between the trimmed V and J ends, which lost 0 bases and 1 base, there was a span of 17 bases. The CDR3 runs 18 residues. Germline lookup yields CDR1 SGHNT and CDR2 YYREEE (reference sequence). Here the CDR3 DNA reads TGTGCCAGCAGCTTGGGGGTAATGTCCCAGGGATCCTACAATGAGCAGTTCTTC. Translating gives CASSLGVMSQGSYNEQFF.

J is TRBJ1-1 and V is TRBV25-1; the D is unclear. This CDR3 spans 13 amino acids. Germline V gene data show CDR1 as MGHDK and CDR2 as SYGVNS. V was pared by 4 bases and J by 5 bases, with 11 bases between. The chain's CDR3 is CASSGGISTEAFF. The CDR3 DNA sequence: TGTGCCAGCAGTGGCGGGATAAGTACTGAAGCTTTCTTT.

This clone was observed a single time. J is TRBJ1-6 and V is TRBV10-2, with a weak D call TRBD1 (6 bases). CDR1 and CDR2 (germline): WSHSY, SAAADI. The germline V and J ends were trimmed by 1 base and 6 bases, with 7 bases remaining between them. CDR3 length equals 14 residues. As DNA, the CDR3 is TGCGCCAGCAGTGAGTTCAGGGGTAATTCACCCCTCCACTTT. This codes for CASSEFRGNSPLHF.

The CDR3 DNA reads as TGCAGTGCTAGTACAGGGGATGGAGGCTACACCTTC. Its protein product is CSASTGDGGYTF. This chain joins TRBV20-1 and TRBJ1-2; 7 bases fit TRBD1. Germline CDR1 and CDR2: DFQATT and SNEGSKA (reference sequence). The CDR3 contains 12 residues. Germline trimming cut 3 bases from V and 8 bases from J; bases unmatched to any gene: 6.

The chain carries TRBV13 and TRBJ2-3; TRBD2 matches 7 bases. J was trimmed by 0 bases and V by 5 bases; bases with no gene match: 8. The CDR3 contains 16 residues. Germline CDR1 reads PRHDT; CDR2 reads FYEKMQ (reference sequence). CDR3 residues: CASSPRLAASTDTQYF. CDR3 in DNA: TGTGCCAGCAGCCCCAGGCTAGCGGCAAGCACAGATACGCAGTATTTT.

This clone was seen once. The rearrangement links TRBV10-3 to TRBJ1-1; 9 nucleotides agree with TRBD1. V was clipped by 5 bases and J by 1 base; unmatched bases: 2. This CDR3 has 14 residues. The germline V gene encodes CDR1 ENHRY and CDR2 SYGVKD. As DNA, the CDR3 is TGTGCCATCAGTTTGGGACAGGGGAACACTGAAGCTTTCTTT. This encodes CAISLGQGNTEAFF.

This sequence joins TRBV12-3 or TRBV12-4 and TRBJ2-1; tentatively, D is TRBD2 (7 bases). The V end was cut by 3 bases, the J end by 8 bases, with 11 bases between. The CDR3 is 13 residues long. In nucleotides, the CDR3 is TGTGCCAGCAGTTTGGGAGGGGGGGATGAGCAGTTCTTC. It specifies CASSLGGGDEQFF.

The gene calls are TRBV19 and TRBJ2-3; TRBD2 aligns across 8 bases. This CDR3 region has 18 residues. Trimming removed 1 base from V and 3 bases from J; junction bases left unmatched: 12. The germline V gene has CDR1 LNHDA and CDR2 SQIVND (reference sequence). CDR3 loop: CASSIVAGGGSTTDTQYF. As DNA, the CDR3 is TGTGCCAGTAGTATAGTCGCGGGGGGAGGTTCTACGACAGATACGCAGTATTTT.

V gene TRBV5-1 combines with J gene TRBJ2-1; 7 nucleotides line up with TRBD2. Trimming cost V 4 bases and J 0 bases; bases outside gene matches: 7. This CDR3 region has 16 residues. Germline loops: CDR1 SGHRS, CDR2 YFSETQ. This CDR3 is CASSALAVSSYNEQFF. CDR3 DNA: TGCGCCAGCAGCGCCCTAGCGGTGAGCTCCTACAATGAGCAGTTCTTC.

J is TRBJ1-4 and V is TRBV18; D is unresolved. Germline V gene lookup returns CDR1 KGHSH and CDR2 LQKENI. The CDR3 sequence is 14 residues long. The germline V and J ends were trimmed by 6 bases and 1 base, with 9 bases remaining between them. CDR3 amino acids: CASSKTGTNEKLFF. The CDR3 bases are TGTGCCAGCTCGAAGACGGGAACTAATGAAAAACTGTTTTTT.

The gene calls are TRBV6-5 and TRBJ2-7; D remains ambiguous. The CDR3 totals 16 residues. The ends were cut back, 0 bases at V and 4 bases at J, with 16 bases in the middle. Germline V gene data show CDR1 as MNHEY and CDR2 as SVGAGI. The CDR3, as DNA: TGTGCCAGCAGTTACTCGAGTCCCGGAGCCCTATACGAGCAGTACTTC. It encodes CASSYSSPGALYEQYF.

This chain uses TRBV19 with TRBJ2-7; D possibly corresponds to TRBD1 (6 bases). Germline V gene sequence: CDR1 LNHDA, CDR2 SQIVND (reference sequence). V lost 6 bases and J 1 base, leaving 19 bases between the germline ends. CDR3 length equals 16 residues. CDR3 region: CASSPGQRLWSYEQYF. The CDR3 DNA reads TGTGCCAGTAGCCCAGGACAGCGCCTTTGGTCCTACGAGCAGTACTTC.

The chain is built from TRBV6-5 and TRBJ2-5; a weak D match, TRBD1 (6 bases). The CDR3 covers 13 residues. Germline V gene data show CDR1 as MNHEY and CDR2 as SVGAGI. V lost 7 bases to trimming and J lost 5 bases, with 14 bases between them. DNA of the CDR3: TGTGCCAGCACCAAGGGACATATGGAGACCCAGTACTTC. This gives the protein CASTKGHMETQYF.

J is TRBJ1-1 and V is TRBV28; tentative D call: TRBD1 (5 bases). Germline values: CDR1 MDHEN, CDR2 SYDVKM. The V gene lost 1 base and the J gene lost 8 bases, with 14 bases spanning the gap. The CDR3 covers 14 residues. The CDR3 DNA follows: TGTGCCAGCAGTTTATTGCGGCAGGGCCTCGAAGCTTTCTTT. This gives the protein CASSLLRQGLEAFF.

The chain recombines TRBV29-1 with TRBJ2-1; tentatively, D is TRBD2 (5 bases). The CDR3 loop spans 12 amino acids. The V and J ends lost 3 bases and 9 bases respectively, with 12 bases between them. Germline V gene lookup returns CDR1 SQVTM and CDR2 ANQGSEA. CDR3 sequence: CSVDGRGSEQFF. The DNA of the CDR3 is TGCAGCGTTGACGGCCGGGGAAGTGAGCAGTTCTTC.

This chain connects TRBV19 to TRBJ1-2, with D perhaps TRBD1 (5 bases). This CDR3 spans 16 amino acids. The germline gives CDR1 LNHDA, CDR2 SQIVND (reference sequence). The V end lost 8 bases, the J end lost 2 bases, and 21 bases lay between the germline ends. CDR3 sequence (DNA): TGTGCCAGTGGAAATCAGGGTGTAGGCGCCAACTATGGCTACACCTTC. Protein: CASGNQGVGANYGYTF. Variable domain in full (rest from reference TRBV19 and TRBJ1-2): DGGITQSPKYLFRKEGQNVTLSCEQNLNHDAMYWYRQDPGQGLRLIYYSQIVNDFQKGDIAEGYSVSREKKESFPLTVTSAQKNPTAFYLCASGNQGVGANYGYTFGSGTRLTVV.

The V call is TRBV6-6, the J call TRBJ2-3, with 8 bases matching TRBD2. The germline CDR1 and CDR2 sequences are MNHNY and SVGAGI (reference sequence). V was pared by 5 bases and J by 5 bases, with 15 bases of the junction left unmatched. The CDR3 totals 17 residues. As DNA, the CDR3 is TGTGCCAGCAGTCTCACCCCCACAGCGGGGGTTCAAGATACGCAGTATTTT. Translating gives CASSLTPTAGVQDTQYF.

The gene calls are TRBV5-5 and TRBJ2-7; D might be TRBD1 (6 bases). Germline V gene data show CDR1 as SGHKS and CDR2 as YYEKEE (reference sequence). This CDR3 region has 15 residues. Trimming took 0 bases from V and 3 from J, leaving 13 bases between them. For the CDR3, the DNA is TGTGCCAGCAGCTTGGCGTCAGGGGATTTCTACGAGCAGTACTTC. It encodes CASSLASGDFYEQYF.

J is TRBJ2-3 and V is TRBV7-9; D is ambiguous. V gave up 5 bases and J gave up 2 bases, with 11 bases separating them. Per the germline V gene, CDR1 is SEHNR and CDR2 is FQNEAQ (reference sequence). CDR3 size: 14 residues. The CDR3 reads CASSRVMVTDTQYF. The CDR3, as DNA: TGTGCCAGCAGCCGGGTAATGGTCACAGATACGCAGTATTTT.

The chain combines TRBV3-1 (or the pseudogene TRBV3-2) with TRBJ1-5; 9 nucleotides align to TRBD1. Germline V gene sequence: CDR1 LGHDT, CDR2 YNNKEL (reference sequence). This CDR3 spans 14 amino acids. Trimming removed 2 bases from V and 5 bases from J; junction bases left unmatched: 1. CDR3 bases: TGTGCCAGCAGCCAACGACAGGGGGATCAGCCCCAGCATTTT. Translation: CASSQRQGDQPQHF.

The chain combines TRBV6-4 with TRBJ2-1, with TRBD2 matching over 11 bases. The CDR3 is made up of 15 amino acids. Losses at the gene ends were 6 bases for V and 4 bases for J; bases not matched to a gene: 5. Looked up from germline, CDR1 is MRHNA and CDR2 is SNTAGT. In DNA, the CDR3 is TGTGCCAGCAGACCGCTAGCGGGAGGTTACAATGAGCAGTTCTTC. This translates into CASRPLAGGYNEQFF.